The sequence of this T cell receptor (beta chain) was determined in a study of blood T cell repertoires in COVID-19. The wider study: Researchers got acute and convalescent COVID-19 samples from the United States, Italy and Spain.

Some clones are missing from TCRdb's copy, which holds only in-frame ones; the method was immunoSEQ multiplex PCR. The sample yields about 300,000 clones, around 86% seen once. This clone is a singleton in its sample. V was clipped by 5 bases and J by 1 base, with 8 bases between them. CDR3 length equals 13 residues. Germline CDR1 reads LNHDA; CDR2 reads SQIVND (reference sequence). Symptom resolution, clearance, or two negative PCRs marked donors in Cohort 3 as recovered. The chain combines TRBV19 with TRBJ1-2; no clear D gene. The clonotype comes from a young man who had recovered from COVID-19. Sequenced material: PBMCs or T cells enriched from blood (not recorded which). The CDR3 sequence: CASSEESNYGYTF. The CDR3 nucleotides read TGTGCCAGTAGTGAGGAGAGTAACTATGGCTACACCTTC.